The T cell receptor (beta chain) described here comes from a study of T-cell reconstitution after alpha-beta-depleted transplantation in children. Unique molecular identifiers were incorporated when the TCRbeta library was constructed. Each CDR3 protein gets one entry after TCRdb re-called the PCR reads with MiXCR. Of a few hundred thousand distinct CDR3 sequences listed, approximately 20% are singletons. V shed 2 bases and J 7 bases; nucleotides not matched to a gene: 8. The germline V gene has CDR1 LGHDT and CDR2 YNNKEL (reference sequence). There are 16 residues in the CDR3. The rearrangement uses TRBV3-1 and TRBJ2-1; 10 bases are shared with TRBD1. The TCR sequence derives from a human donor who donated a stem cell graft to a child with acute lymphoblastic leukemia. Here the sequenced sample was PBMCs from the stem cell graft donor, taken from the stem cell graft. CDR3 coding DNA: TGTGCCAGCAGCCAACCGGGACAGGGGCGTCTGAATGAGCAGTTCTTC. Residues: CASSQPGQGRLNEQFF.